This T cell receptor (beta chain) is from a study of vaccination and CD4 T cells after COVID-19 (dated by TCRdb to between 2021 and 2024). Looking at the study overall: Six males and four females were included in the convalescent cohort, with two Hispanic individuals, seven Caucasians, two Asians and one multiracial person represented. Participants received two doses of either the Pfizer-BioNTech BNT162b2 vaccine (n=8) or the Moderna mRNA-1273 vaccine (n=2). Post-COVID blood samples were collected from convalescent patients a median of about 92 days after diagnosis, with a range of roughly 30 to 170 days. Post-vaccine blood samples were taken a median of around 77 days after the second vaccine dose, with a range of 14 to 241 days. Overlapping spike peptide pools from SARS-CoV-2 and from the common cold coronaviruses HCoV-NL63, HCoV-OC43 and HCoV-229E were used as culture stimuli. As controls, cultures received a CEFX viral epitope pool (the positive control), an HIV-1 Nef peptide pool (the negative control), or no peptide at all. In over 8 COVID-19 convalescent patients and a handful of infection-naive healthy vaccine recipients, researchers compared the spike-specific CD4+ TCR repertoire from before mRNA vaccination with the repertoire from after. At the TCR clonotype level, an earlier paper using these donors assessed memory CD4+ T cell crossreactivity between SARS-CoV-2 and common cold coronavirus spike proteins. What the authors observed across the whole study: In convalescent patients, a median around 90% of post-vaccine SARS-CoV-2-reactive clones were detected only after vaccination, suggesting vaccine-specific priming. Nearly all vaccine-specific clones in convalescent patients (304 of 307) were mono-reactive for SARS-CoV-2 spike rather than cross-reactive with common cold coronaviruses. Only a relatively small number of convalescent patients were included in the study, and early timepoints following natural infection were not analyzed. The median number of SARS-CoV-2-reactive clonotypes rose from around 22 after infection to a few dozen after vaccination, but the change was not significant.

V was cut back by 6 bases and J by 7 bases, leaving a gap of 16 bases between them. CDR1 and CDR2, per the germline V gene, are MDHEN and SYDVKM. The cysteine opens and the phenylalanine closes a CDR3 of 14 amino acids. Solely the CDR3 DNA is kept, with 42 bases framed from the first base. The treatment or condition label for this specimen denotes: roughly 10-day PBMC culture with coronavirus spike peptide pools or control peptides (ViraFEST assay). CD4+ T cells from unexposed donors were collected before the COVID-19 pandemic (2011-2018). The study used the ViraFEST assay, which expanded antigen-specific T cells with peptide pools and then identified expanded clonotypes by TCR sequencing. Around 2 million PBMCs per well were cultured in IMDM with approximately 5.2% human AB serum and approximately 10 IU/ml IL-2, plus 10 ug/ml peptide pools. Half of the culture medium was replaced with fresh IL-2-containing medium on days 3 and 7. CD4+ T cells were isolated after 10 days of culture through negative selection using the EasySep CD4+ T cell isolation kit. As cell numbers permitted, CD4+ T cells from unexposed donors were tested for reactivity to SARS-CoV-2 S and N and to four common cold coronavirus spike pools. PBMCs were separated from whole blood using Ficoll-Paque Plus gradient centrifugation and then either used fresh or cryopreserved at -140C. In general, triplicate wells were set up for every culture condition. Leukapheresis product for the unexposed donors was purchased commercially.

Libraries were built with PCR. At the Johns Hopkins FTIC core, DNA from the cultured CD4+ T cells underwent TCR sequencing with the Oncomine TCR Beta short-read assay. Genomic DNA was extracted from the cultured CD4+ T cells with the QIAamp micro DNA kit. Oncomine TCR Beta libraries from cultured CD4+ T cells were pooled using unique dual indexes and sequenced on an Illumina iSeq 100. As for the authors' bioinformatics: Non-productive sequences were removed, and CDR3s that did not start with C, did not end with F or W, or were shorter than 7 amino acids were discarded. The MANAFEST web application identified antigen-specific clonotypes by comparing peptide-stimulated wells against reference wells and other culture wells. Positive clones required FDR below 0.05, an odds ratio above 5, and productive frequency above 0.1% in at least two of three replicate wells. A clonotype counted as cross-reactive if it showed significant expansion both in the SARS-CoV-2 spike wells and in at least one common cold coronavirus spike condition. Levenshtein distances (stringdist) and unrooted phylogenetic trees (ape) in R version 3.6.1 were used to assess CDR3 homology. TCRdb trimmed public reads at Q25 via fastp, called clones via MiXCR and kept in-frame beta chains. Entries that share a CDR3 protein sequence are merged under the most common genes and DNA. TCRdb, not the original authors, processed these V and J calls. The sample includes approximately 3,000 distinct CDR3 sequences, with around 32% observed a single time. The top ten clonotypes cover 65% of the sample.

Concerning this clonotype itself: There is no known antigen for this receptor. One base away there is no much larger clone; base qualities are not given.

Rearrangement joined TRBV28 to TRBJ1-5; a weak D assignment points to TRBD1 (5 bases agree). The TCR originated in a human donor in good health. The sample consisted of CD4+ T cells from blood, cultured in vitro. Here the CDR3 is given as CASSPGQGLQPQHF. DNA sequence: TGTGCCAGCAGCCCCGGGCAGGGACTCCAGCCCCAGCATTTT.